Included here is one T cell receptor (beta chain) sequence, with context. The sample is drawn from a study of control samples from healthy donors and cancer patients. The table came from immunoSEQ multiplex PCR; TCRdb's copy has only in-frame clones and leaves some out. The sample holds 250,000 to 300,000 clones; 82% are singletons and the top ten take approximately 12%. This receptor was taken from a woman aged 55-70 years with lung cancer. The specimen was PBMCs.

CDR3 coding DNA: TGCGCCAGCAGCTTGGGAGGGGGCGGTGACACTGAAGCTTTCTTT. The encoded protein is CASSLGGGGDTEAFF. This chain joins TRBV5-1 and TRBJ1-1; 7 bases are a match to TRBD1. CDR1 and CDR2 (germline): SGHRS, YFSETQ. With 0 bases clipped from V and 3 bases from J, the junction kept 5 bases outside the gene matches. The CDR3 is 15 amino acids.